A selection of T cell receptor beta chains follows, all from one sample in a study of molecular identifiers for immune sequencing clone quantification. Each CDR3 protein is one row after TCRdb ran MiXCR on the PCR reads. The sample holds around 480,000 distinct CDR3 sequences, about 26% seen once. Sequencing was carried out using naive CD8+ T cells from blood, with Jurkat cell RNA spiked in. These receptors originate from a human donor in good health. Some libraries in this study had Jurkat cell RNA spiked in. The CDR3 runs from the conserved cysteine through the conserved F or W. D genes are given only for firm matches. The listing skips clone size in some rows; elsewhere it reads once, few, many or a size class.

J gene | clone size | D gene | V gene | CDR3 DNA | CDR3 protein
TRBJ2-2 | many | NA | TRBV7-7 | TGTGCTAGCAGCTTAGCTGGATCCACCGGGGAGCTGTTTTTT | CASSLAGSTGELFF
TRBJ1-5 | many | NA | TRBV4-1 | TGCGCCAGCAGCCAAGACTTCAGGGATTATAGCAATCAGCCCCAGCATTTT | CASSQDFRDYSNQPQHF
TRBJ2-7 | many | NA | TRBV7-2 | TGTGCCAGCAGCTTAGGTGGGGTTCTGCCGTACGAGCAGTACTTC | CASSLGGVLPYEQYF
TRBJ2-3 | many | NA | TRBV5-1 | TGCGCCAGCAGCTTCCTCGACTCGCTCACAGATACGCAGTATTTT | CASSFLDSLTDTQYF
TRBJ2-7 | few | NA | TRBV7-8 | TGTGCCAGCAGCTTAGATTACGGTAGAAAGATCTACGAGCAGTACTTC | CASSLDYGRKIYEQYF
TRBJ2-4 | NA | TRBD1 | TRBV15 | TGTGCCACCAGCAGAGATACCGGGACAGGGTATGATTTAGACATTCAGTACTTC | CATSRDTGTGYDLDIQYF
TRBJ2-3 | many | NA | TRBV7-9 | TGTGCCAGCAGCAGGGGAAATGGCGGGCCTAGTGAAGATACGCAGTATTTT | CASSRGNGGPSEDTQYF
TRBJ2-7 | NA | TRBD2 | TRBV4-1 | TGCGCCAGCAGCCGGACGCGGGGGGGCGACTACGAGCAGTACTTC | CASSRTRGGDYEQYF
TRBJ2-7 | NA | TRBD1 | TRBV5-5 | TGTGCCAGCAGCCCCGGGACAGGGATCCACGAGCAGTACTTC | CASSPGTGIHEQYF
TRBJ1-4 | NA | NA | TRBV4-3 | TGCGCCAGCAGCCAAGATCTGCCAGGCGGGAGTGAAAAACTGTTTTTT | CASSQDLPGGSEKLFF
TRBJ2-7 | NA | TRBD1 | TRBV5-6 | TGTGCCAGCAGCAGCGACAGGGAACCCTACGAGCAGTACTTC | CASSSDREPYEQYF